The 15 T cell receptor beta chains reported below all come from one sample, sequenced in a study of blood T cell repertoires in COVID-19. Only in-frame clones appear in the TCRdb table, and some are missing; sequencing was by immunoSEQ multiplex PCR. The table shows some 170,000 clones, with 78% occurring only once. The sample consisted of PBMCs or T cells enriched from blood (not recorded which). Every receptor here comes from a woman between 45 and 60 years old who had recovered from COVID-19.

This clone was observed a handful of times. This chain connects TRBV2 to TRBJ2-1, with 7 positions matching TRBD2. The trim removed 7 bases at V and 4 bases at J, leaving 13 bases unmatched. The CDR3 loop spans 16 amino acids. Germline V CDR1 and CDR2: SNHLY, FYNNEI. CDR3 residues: CASTHGWGEGYNEQFF. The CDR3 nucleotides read TGTGCCAGCACCCACGGTTGGGGGGAGGGATACAATGAGCAGTTCTTC.

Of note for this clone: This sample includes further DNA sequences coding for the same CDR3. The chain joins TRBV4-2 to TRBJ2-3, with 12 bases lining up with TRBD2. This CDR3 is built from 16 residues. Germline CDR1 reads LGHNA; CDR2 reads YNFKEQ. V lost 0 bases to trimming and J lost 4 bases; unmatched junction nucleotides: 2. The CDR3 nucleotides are TGTGCCAGCAGCCAAGAACTAGCGGGAGGTTCAGATACGCAGTATTTT. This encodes CASSQELAGGSDTQYF.

Here the CDR3 reads CASSESRLAYEQYF. The CDR3 coding sequence is TGCGCCAGCAGTGAGAGTAGACTAGCCTACGAGCAGTACTTC. This sequence joins TRBV10-1 and TRBJ2-7; D may be TRBD2 (6 bases). From germline, CDR1 is WNHNN and CDR2 SYGVQD (reference sequence). V lost 2 bases and J lost 2, with 10 bases in between. The CDR3 totals 14 residues.

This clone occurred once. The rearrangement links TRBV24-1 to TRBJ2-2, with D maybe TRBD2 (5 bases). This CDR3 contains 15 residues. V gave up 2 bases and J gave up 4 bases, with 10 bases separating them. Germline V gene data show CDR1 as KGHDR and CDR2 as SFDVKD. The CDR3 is CATSDWSGGTGELFF. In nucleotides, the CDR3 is TGTGCCACCAGTGATTGGAGCGGAGGCACCGGGGAGCTGTTTTTT.

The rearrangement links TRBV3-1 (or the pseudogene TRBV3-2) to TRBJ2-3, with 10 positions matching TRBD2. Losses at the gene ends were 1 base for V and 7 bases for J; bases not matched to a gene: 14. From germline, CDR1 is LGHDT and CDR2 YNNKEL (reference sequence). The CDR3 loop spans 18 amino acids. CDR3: CASSQASKGPSGGNTQYF. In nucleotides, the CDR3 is TGTGCCAGCAGCCAAGCCTCCAAGGGGCCTAGCGGGGGAAATACGCAGTATTTT.

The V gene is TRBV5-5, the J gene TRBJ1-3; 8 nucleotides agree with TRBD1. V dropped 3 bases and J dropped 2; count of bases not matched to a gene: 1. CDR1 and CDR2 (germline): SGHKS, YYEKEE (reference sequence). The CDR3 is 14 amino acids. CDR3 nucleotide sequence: TGTGCCAGCAGCTCGACAGGGGCTGGAAACACCATATATTTT. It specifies CASSSTGAGNTIYF.

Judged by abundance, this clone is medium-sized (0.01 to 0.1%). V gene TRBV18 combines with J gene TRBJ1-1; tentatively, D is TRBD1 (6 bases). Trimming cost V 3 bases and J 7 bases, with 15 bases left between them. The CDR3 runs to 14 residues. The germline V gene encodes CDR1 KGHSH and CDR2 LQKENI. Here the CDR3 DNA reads TGTGCCAGCTCACCCTACGGGGGGGCCTTTGAAGCTTTCTTT. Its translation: CASSPYGGAFEAFF.

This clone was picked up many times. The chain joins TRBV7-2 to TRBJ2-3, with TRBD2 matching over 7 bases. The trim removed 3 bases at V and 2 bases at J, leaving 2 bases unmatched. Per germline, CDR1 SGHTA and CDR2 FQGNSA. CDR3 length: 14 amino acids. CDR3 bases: TGTGCCAGCAGCTTGGGACTACTCACAGATACGCAGTATTTT. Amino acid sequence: CASSLGLLTDTQYF.

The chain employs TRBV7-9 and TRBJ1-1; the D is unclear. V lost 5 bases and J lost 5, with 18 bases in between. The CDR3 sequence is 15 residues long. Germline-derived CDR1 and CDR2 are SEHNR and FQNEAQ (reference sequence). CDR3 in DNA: TGTGCCAGCAGCGCAGAAGCACCCCGGCGGACTGAAGCTTTCTTT. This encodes CASSAEAPRRTEAFF.

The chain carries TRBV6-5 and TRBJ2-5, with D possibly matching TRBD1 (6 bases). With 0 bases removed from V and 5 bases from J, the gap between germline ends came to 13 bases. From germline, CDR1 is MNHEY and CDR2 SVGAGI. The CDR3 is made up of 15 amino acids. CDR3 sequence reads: CASSYSQGPAETQYF. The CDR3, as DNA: TGTGCCAGCAGTTACTCGCAGGGGCCGGCGGAGACCCAGTACTTC.

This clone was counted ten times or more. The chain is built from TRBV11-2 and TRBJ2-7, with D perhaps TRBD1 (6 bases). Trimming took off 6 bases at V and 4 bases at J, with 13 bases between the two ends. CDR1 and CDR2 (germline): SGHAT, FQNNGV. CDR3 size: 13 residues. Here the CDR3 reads CASSSLQGYEQYF. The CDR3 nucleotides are TGTGCCAGCAGTTCGTTACAGGGTTACGAGCAGTACTTC.

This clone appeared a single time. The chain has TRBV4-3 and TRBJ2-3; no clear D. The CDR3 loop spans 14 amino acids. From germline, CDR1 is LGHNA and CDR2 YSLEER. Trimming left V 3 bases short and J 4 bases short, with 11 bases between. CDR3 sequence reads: CASSQSRTADTQYF. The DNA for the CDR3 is TGCGCCAGCAGCCAGAGTCGCACCGCAGATACGCAGTATTTT.

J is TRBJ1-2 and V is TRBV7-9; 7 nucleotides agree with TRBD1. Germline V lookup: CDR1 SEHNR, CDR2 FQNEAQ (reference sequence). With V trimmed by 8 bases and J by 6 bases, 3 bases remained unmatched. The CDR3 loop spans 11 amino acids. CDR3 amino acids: CASARGDGYTF. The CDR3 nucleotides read TGTGCCAGCGCCAGGGGGGATGGCTACACCTTC.

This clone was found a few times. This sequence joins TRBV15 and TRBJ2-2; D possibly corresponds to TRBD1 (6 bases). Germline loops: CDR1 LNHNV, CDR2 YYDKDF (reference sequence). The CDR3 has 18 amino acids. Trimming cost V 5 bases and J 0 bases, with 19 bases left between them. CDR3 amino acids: CATSHPLQGRSNTGELFF. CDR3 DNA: TGTGCCACCAGCCATCCCCTACAGGGACGGTCGAACACCGGGGAGCTGTTTTTT. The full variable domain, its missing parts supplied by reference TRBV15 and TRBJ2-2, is DAMVIQNPRYQVTQFGKPVTLSCSQTLNHNVMYWYQQKSSQAPKLLFHYYDKDFNNEADTPDNFQSRRPNTSFCFLDIRSPGLGDTAMYLCATSHPLQGRSNTGELFFGEGSRLTVL.

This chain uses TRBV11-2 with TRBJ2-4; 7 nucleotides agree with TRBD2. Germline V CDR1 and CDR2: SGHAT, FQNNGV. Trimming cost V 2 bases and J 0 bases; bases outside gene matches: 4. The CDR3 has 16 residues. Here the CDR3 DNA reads TGTGCCAGCAGCTTAAAGGCGGGGGTAGCCAAAAACATTCAGTACTTC. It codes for CASSLKAGVAKNIQYF.